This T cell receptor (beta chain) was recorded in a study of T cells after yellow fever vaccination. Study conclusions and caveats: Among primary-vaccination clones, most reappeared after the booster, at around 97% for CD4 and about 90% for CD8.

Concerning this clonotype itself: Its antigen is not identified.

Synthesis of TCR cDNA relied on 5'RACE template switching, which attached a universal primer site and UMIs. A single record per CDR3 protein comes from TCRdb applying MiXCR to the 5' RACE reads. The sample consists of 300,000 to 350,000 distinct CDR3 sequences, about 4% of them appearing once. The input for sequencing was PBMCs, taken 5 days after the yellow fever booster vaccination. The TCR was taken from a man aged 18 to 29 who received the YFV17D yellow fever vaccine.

The CDR3 protein is CASSLGAGGRLNTGELFF. CDR3 bases: TGTGCCAGCAGCTTAGGAGCGGGGGGTCGCCTGAACACCGGGGAGCTGTTTTTT. The V gene is TRBV7-9, the J gene TRBJ2-2; TRBD2 matches 9 bases. The CDR3 contains 18 residues. Losses at the gene ends were 1 base for V and 1 base for J; bases not matched to a gene: 7. Germline values: CDR1 SEHNR, CDR2 FQNEAQ (reference sequence). Filled out from reference TRBV7-9 and TRBJ2-2, the complete variable domain reads DTGVSQNPRHKITKRGQNVTFRCDPISEHNRLYWYRQTLGQGPEFLTYFQNEAQLEKSRLLSDRFSAERPKGSFSTLEIQRTEQGDSAMYLCASSLGAGGRLNTGELFFGEGSRLTVL.